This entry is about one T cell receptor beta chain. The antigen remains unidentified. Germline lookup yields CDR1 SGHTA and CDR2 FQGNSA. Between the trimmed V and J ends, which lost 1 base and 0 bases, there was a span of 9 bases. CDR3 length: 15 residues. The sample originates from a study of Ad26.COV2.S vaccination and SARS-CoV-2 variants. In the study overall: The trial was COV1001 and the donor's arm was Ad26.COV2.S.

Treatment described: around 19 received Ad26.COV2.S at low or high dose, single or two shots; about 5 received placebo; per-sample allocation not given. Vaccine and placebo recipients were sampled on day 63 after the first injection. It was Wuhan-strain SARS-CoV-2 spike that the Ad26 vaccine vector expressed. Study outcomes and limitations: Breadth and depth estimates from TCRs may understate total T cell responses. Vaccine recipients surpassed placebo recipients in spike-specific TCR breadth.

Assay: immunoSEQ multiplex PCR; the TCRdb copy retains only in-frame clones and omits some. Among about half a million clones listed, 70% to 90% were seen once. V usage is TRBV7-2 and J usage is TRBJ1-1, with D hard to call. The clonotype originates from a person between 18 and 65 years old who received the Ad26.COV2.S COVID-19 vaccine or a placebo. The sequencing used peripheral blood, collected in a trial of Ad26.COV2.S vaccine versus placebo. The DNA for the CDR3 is TGTGCCAGCAGCTTAGTGTGGGAGATGAACACTGAAGCTTTCTTT. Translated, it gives CASSLVWEMNTEAFF.